Here is one T cell receptor (beta chain) with its context. This table comes from immunoSEQ multiplex PCR, and its TCRdb copy is limited to in-frame clones, with some not included. The data contain 70,000 to 100,000 clones, 80% to 90% of them singletons. This entry is derived from a study of blood T cell repertoires in COVID-19. Turning to the study itself: Samples taken during acute and convalescent COVID-19 were collected in the United States, Italy and Spain.

This CDR3 region has 15 residues. The trim removed 4 bases at V and 8 bases at J, leaving 9 bases unmatched. CDR1 and CDR2 (germline): SGDLS, YYNGEE. V gene TRBV9 combines with J gene TRBJ1-4; the match to TRBD1 covers 9 bases. The sequence was obtained from a woman aged 70-85 years with acute or convalescent COVID-19. What was sequenced was peripheral blood. The CDR3, as DNA: TGTGCCAGCAGCTTAGGACAGGGGAGCTGGGAAAAACTGTTTTTT. Amino acids: CASSLGQGSWEKLFF.